The 26 T cell receptor beta chains below come from one sample, sequenced in a study of cytomegalovirus exposure and HLA in healthy donors. The study ran its PCR with 60 Vbeta and 13 Jbeta primers. Generated by immunoSEQ multiplex PCR, the TCRdb table keeps only in-frame clones and is missing some. Of 160,000 or so clones listed, around 80% were seen once; the top ten hold 2% to 3%. The specimen sequenced was PBMCs. These receptors came from a female donor in good health and CMV-seronegative.

The V call is TRBV15, the J call TRBJ2-4, with D unclear. The V end lost 5 bases, the J end lost 9 bases, and 8 bases lay between the germline ends. This CDR3 contains 11 residues. From germline, CDR1 is LNHNV and CDR2 YYDKDF (reference sequence). The CDR3 protein is CATSGESIQYF. DNA for the CDR3: TGTGCCACCAGCGGTGAGTCCATTCAGTACTTC.

This clone was seen more than once but under ten times. The J gene is TRBJ2-1, the V gene TRBV30; 11 bases are a match to TRBD2. This CDR3 has 15 residues. Germline lookup yields CDR1 GTSNPN and CDR2 SVGIG (reference sequence). V lost 3 bases, J lost 3 bases, and 4 bases stayed unmatched. The CDR3 sequence is CAWSRTSGRYNEQFF. The CDR3 DNA reads TGTGCCTGGAGCCGGACTAGCGGGCGCTACAATGAGCAGTTCTTC.

As concerns this clone: A junction end diverges from the germline sequence, so it may reflect a read error. The genes are TRBV6-5 and TRBJ1-5; no definite D call. In germline, CDR1 is MNHEY, CDR2 SVGAGI. This CDR3 has 14 residues. The DNA for the CDR3 is TGTGCCGGCAGTTACTCCCGAGGCAATCAGCCCCAGCATTTT. Translation: CAGSYSRGNQPQHF.

This chain uses TRBV9 with TRBJ2-1; TRBD2 agrees at 12 bases. The CDR3 is 15 residues long. Germline V gives CDR1 SGDLS, CDR2 YYNGEE. Trimming removed 3 bases from V and 3 bases from J; junction bases left unmatched: 1. CDR3 nucleotides: TGTGCCAGCAGCGCGACTAGCGGGAGCTACAATGAGCAGTTCTTC. This gives the protein CASSATSGSYNEQFF.

V is TRBV2 and J is TRBJ1-2; 10 nucleotides line up with TRBD1. CDR3 length: 13 amino acids. Germline-derived CDR1 and CDR2 are SNHLY and FYNNEI. The V and J ends lost 9 bases and 3 bases, in that order; junction bases with no gene match: 4. This CDR3 reads CASMDRGDYGYTF. In DNA form, the CDR3 reads TGTGCCAGTATGGACAGGGGGGACTATGGCTACACCTTC.

The chain employs TRBV6-1 and TRBJ2-1, with D unresolved. Germline V lookup: CDR1 MNHNS, CDR2 SASEGT. The CDR3 runs to 9 residues. V lost 1 base and J lost 15, with 4 bases in between. For the CDR3, the DNA is TGTGCCAGCAGTGAAGGGGCGTTCTTC. It yields the protein CASSEGAFF.

To note about this clone: At one boundary the junction diverges from the germline segment, which might be a read error. The rearrangement links TRBV7-7 to TRBJ2-1; 9 bases are shared with TRBD2. CDR1 and CDR2 from the germline V gene are SSHAT and FNYEAQ (reference sequence). The CDR3 consists of 16 residues. This CDR3 is CASSRFGLALKDEQFF. The CDR3 nucleotides are TGTGCTAGCAGCCGCTTTGGACTAGCGCTAAAGGATGAGCAGTTCTTC.

The V call is TRBV6-5, the J call TRBJ1-1; D perhaps matches TRBD1 (5 bases). The germline V and J ends were trimmed by 4 bases and 6 bases, with 15 bases remaining between them. The germline CDR1 and CDR2 sequences are MNHEY and SVGAGI. The CDR3 runs 14 residues. DNA of the CDR3: TGTGCCAGCAGTTCCCCCGGGGGACGGGCTGAAGCTTTCTTT. This sequence encodes CASSSPGGRAEAFF.

Worth noting for this clone: Compared with germline, one end of the junction differs, possibly owing to a read error. In DNA, the CDR3 is TGTGCCAGCAGGGGACTAGCGGGGGATGTGGACTTC. Residues: CASRGLAGDVDF. The chain is built from TRBV2 and TRBJ2-5; TRBD2 matches at 14 bases. The germline CDR1 and CDR2 sequences are SNHLY and FYNNEI. The length of the CDR3 is 12 residues.

The chain uses TRBV5-1 and TRBJ2-1, with D perhaps matching TRBD1 (5 bases). This CDR3 spans 13 amino acids. Germline-derived CDR1 and CDR2 are SGHRS and YFSETQ. V lost 0 bases to trimming and J lost 5 bases, with 6 bases between them. CDR3 bases: TGCGCCAGCAGCTTGGGCAGGGACAATGAGCAGTTCTTC. Translated, it gives CASSLGRDNEQFF.

In its sample, this clone was seen a few times. The V and J genes are TRBV9 and TRBJ2-1; 7 positions agree with TRBD2. The CDR3 loop spans 15 amino acids. Germline V gene lookup returns CDR1 SGDLS and CDR2 YYNGEE. The trim removed 0 bases at V and 0 bases at J, leaving 0 bases unmatched. Here the CDR3 DNA reads TGTGCCAGCAGCGTAGCGGGGGGCTCCTACAATGAGCAGTTCTTC. Translated, it gives CASSVAGGSYNEQFF.

On this clone itself: The junction does not match germline at one end; this may be a read error. This sequence joins TRBV7-7 and TRBJ2-5; tentative D call: TRBD1 (6 bases). The J call is doubtful: the DNA matches TRBJ2-7 better. The CDR3 covers 13 residues. CDR1 and CDR2 (germline): SSHAT, FNYEAQ (reference sequence). The CDR3 DNA is TGTGCTAGCAGCTTAAGCAGGGGCAACGAGCAGTACTTC. Translation: CASSLSRGNEQYF.

V gene TRBV15 combines with J gene TRBJ2-1; 10 bases agree with TRBD1. From germline, CDR1 is LNHNV and CDR2 YYDKDF (reference sequence). This CDR3 is built from 15 residues. Unmatched junction bases numbered 5, after V lost 2 bases and J lost 7 bases. The CDR3 reads CATSRPRDRGNEQFF. The CDR3 region has the DNA TGTGCCACCAGCAGACCCCGGGACAGGGGAAATGAGCAGTTCTTC.

The J gene is TRBJ2-7, the V gene TRBV10-3, with D possibly being TRBD1 (6 bases). CDR1 is ENHRY and CDR2 is SYGVKD in the germline V gene. This CDR3 has 13 residues. V gave up 3 bases and J gave up 4 bases, with 10 bases separating them. CDR3 in amino acids: CAISDLGAYEQYF. In DNA, the CDR3 is TGTGCCATCAGTGATTTGGGGGCTTACGAGCAGTACTTC.

The chain recombines TRBV27 with TRBJ2-7; 7 bases fit TRBD2. The CDR3 is made up of 14 amino acids. The germline gives CDR1 MNHEY, CDR2 SMNVEV (reference sequence). The V segment lost 0 bases and the J segment 1 base; nucleotides outside the gene matches: 0. Here the CDR3 DNA reads TGTGCCAGCAGTTTATCGGGGGGGTCCTACGAGCAGTACTTC. The encoded protein is CASSLSGGSYEQYF.

This clone was counted once. V gene TRBV5-8 combines with J gene TRBJ1-6; D may be TRBD1 (6 bases). Trimming shortened V by 7 bases and J by 0 bases, and 14 bases separated the two germline ends. Germline V gene data show CDR1 as SGHTS and CDR2 as YDEGEE. The CDR3 extends over 16 amino acids. CDR3 protein: CASEGGASSYNSPLHF. In nucleotides, the CDR3 is TGTGCCAGCGAAGGGGGGGCCAGCTCCTATAATTCACCCCTCCACTTT.

The V and J genes are TRBV7-2 and TRBJ2-7; maybe TRBD2 (6 bases). V lost 1 base and J lost 6, with 22 bases in between. The CDR3 is made up of 17 amino acids. Germline V lookup: CDR1 SGHTA, CDR2 FQGNSA. The DNA of the CDR3 is TGTGCCAGCAGCTTAGAAGCGCGGCAGGGAGGCTCCATCGAGCAGTACTTC. As protein: CASSLEARQGGSIEQYF. The full variable domain, in which reference TRBV7-2 and TRBJ2-7 provide the parts outside the CDR3, is GAGVSQSPSNKVTEKGKDVELRCDPISGHTALYWYRQSLGQGLEFLIYFQGNSAPDKSGLPSDRFSAERTGGSVSTLTIQRTQQEDSAVYLCASSLEARQGGSIEQYFGPGTRLTVT.

The chain has TRBV6-1 and TRBJ1-2, with D tentatively TRBD1 (6 bases). In germline, CDR1 is MNHNS, CDR2 SASEGT. The CDR3 contains 13 residues. Trimming removed 11 bases at V and 4 bases at J, with 17 bases between. This CDR3 is CASQRGQIYGYTF. The CDR3 bases are TGTGCCTCTCAGAGGGGACAAATCTATGGCTACACCTTC.

This chain joins TRBV27 and TRBJ2-7; TRBD1 matches at 7 bases. The V segment lost 5 bases and the J segment 2 bases; nucleotides outside the gene matches: 6. Germline V lookup: CDR1 MNHEY, CDR2 SMNVEV (reference sequence). This CDR3 is built from 14 residues. The CDR3 loop reads CASSPLGQTYEQYF. CDR3 nucleotides: TGTGCCAGCAGTCCGTTGGGACAGACCTACGAGCAGTACTTC.

The gene calls are TRBV6-6 and TRBJ2-1; TRBD2 agrees at 11 bases. The ends lost 5 bases at V and 2 bases at J; junction bases unmatched: 2. Germline-derived CDR1 and CDR2 are MNHNY and SVGAGI (reference sequence). This CDR3 contains 15 residues. The CDR3: CASSLAGGTYNEQFF. The CDR3 region has the DNA TGTGCCAGCAGTCTAGCGGGGGGAACCTACAATGAGCAGTTCTTC.

This clone was seen a few times. At one boundary the junction diverges from the germline segment, which might be a read error. The rearrangement uses TRBV28 and TRBJ2-3, with 10 bases lining up with TRBD1. CDR1 and CDR2 from the germline V gene are MDHEN and SYDVKM. The CDR3 runs 13 residues. CDR3 DNA sequence: TGTGCCAGCAGTTTCAGGAGACAGGGGGCGCCGGATTTT. This sequence encodes CASSFRRQGAPDF.

The chain recombines TRBV11-1 with TRBJ2-5; weak D call: TRBD1 (6 bases). The better agreement between TRBJ2-7 and the DNA end casts doubt on the J call. This CDR3 is 14 amino acids long. Germline CDR1 SGHAT, CDR2 FQDESV (reference sequence). Here the CDR3 DNA reads TGTGCCAGCAGCTTCCCCGGACAGTCCTACGAGCAGTACTTC. It codes for CASSFPGQSYEQYF.

The genes are TRBV12-5 and TRBJ2-5, with 7 bases identical to TRBD2. J was trimmed by 0 bases and V by 2 bases; bases with no gene match: 9. CDR3 length: 17 amino acids. Germline V CDR1 and CDR2: LGHNT, FRNRAP. The CDR3 spells CASGLSRGGRNQETQYF. The DNA for the CDR3 is TGTGCTAGTGGTTTGTCACGGGGAGGGAGGAACCAAGAGACCCAGTACTTC.

The chain recombines TRBV7-3 with TRBJ2-3; 12 bases agree with TRBD1. Trimming at V came to 5 bases and at J to 0 bases, leaving 3 bases not matched to a gene. Germline V gene sequence: CDR1 SGHTA, CDR2 FQGTGA. This CDR3 contains 16 residues. The CDR3 DNA follows: TGTGCCAGCAGCCCGGGACAGGGGGCCAGCACAGATACGCAGTATTTT. Amino acids: CASSPGQGASTDTQYF.

J is TRBJ1-1 and V is TRBV5-4, with TRBD1 identical over 9 bases. CDR1 SGHNT and CDR2 YYREEE come from the germline V gene (reference sequence). The CDR3 consists of 16 residues. V lost 4 bases, J lost 0 bases, and 7 bases stayed unmatched. This chain's CDR3 is CASSLGTGRLNTEAFF. The CDR3, as DNA: TGTGCCAGCAGCCTGGGGACAGGGAGATTGAACACTGAAGCTTTCTTT.

The chain is built from TRBV9 and TRBJ2-7; the match to TRBD1 covers 8 bases. The CDR3 extends over 13 amino acids. V lost 4 bases to trimming and J lost 4 bases; unmatched junction nucleotides: 4. Germline V lookup: CDR1 SGDLS, CDR2 YYNGEE. In nucleotides, the CDR3 is TGTGCCAGCAGCTCAGGGGGCCCGTACGAGCAGTACTTC. Translating gives CASSSGGPYEQYF.